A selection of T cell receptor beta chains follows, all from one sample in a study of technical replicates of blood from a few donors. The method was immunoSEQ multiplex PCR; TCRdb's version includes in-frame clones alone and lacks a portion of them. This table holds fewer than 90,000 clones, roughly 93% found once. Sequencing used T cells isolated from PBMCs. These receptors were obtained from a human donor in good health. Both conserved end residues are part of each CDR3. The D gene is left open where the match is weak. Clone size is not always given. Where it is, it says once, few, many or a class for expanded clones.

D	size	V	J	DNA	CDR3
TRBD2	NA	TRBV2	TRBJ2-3	TGTGCCAGCAGCGCGGGACTAGCTCCCACCTATACGCAGTATTTT	CASSAGLAPTYTQYF
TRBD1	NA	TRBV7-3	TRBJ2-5	TGTGCCAGCAGCTTTGGGACAGGGTATGGGGAGACCCAGTACTTC	CASSFGTGYGETQYF
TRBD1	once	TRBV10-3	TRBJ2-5	TGTGCCATCAGTGAGTCGAATCGGGACAGGGGTGAGACCCAGTACTTC	CAISESNRDRGETQYF
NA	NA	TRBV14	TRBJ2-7	TGTGCCAGCAGCCCCCTACAGCCGACACCCGAGCAGTACTTC	CASSPLQPTPEQYF
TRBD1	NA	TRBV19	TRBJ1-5	TGTGCCAGTATTGACAGGGGTAATCAGCCCCAGCATTTT	CASIDRGNQPQHF
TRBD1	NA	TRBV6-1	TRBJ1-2	TGTGCCAGCAGTGCAAACAGGGGAGGAGGCTACACCTTC	CASSANRGGGYTF
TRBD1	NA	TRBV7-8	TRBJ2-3	TGTGCCAGCAGCTTAGTTGCCAGGGGGCGGACAGATACGCAGTATTTT	CASSLVARGRTDTQYF
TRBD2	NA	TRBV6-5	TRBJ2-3	TGTGCCAGCAGTTATGGAGCGGGAGGGTCAAATACGCAGTATTTT	CASSYGAGGSNTQYF
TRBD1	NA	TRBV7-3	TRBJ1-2	TGTGCCAGCAGCTTAACGGCAGGGGGTCTTGGCTACACCTTC	CASSLTAGGLGYTF
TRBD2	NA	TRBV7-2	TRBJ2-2	TGTGCCAGCAGCACACTAGCGGGCATCACCGGGGAGCTGTTTTTT	CASSTLAGITGELFF